This entry lists 7 T cell receptor beta chains sequenced from one sample in a study of blood T cell repertoires in COVID-19 (dated by TCRdb to 2018 to 2021). The protocol used for the library was the immunoSEQ multiplex PCR assay. Entries here come from immuneACCESS through TCRdb and include only in-frame sequences with V and J called. Some clones fail to appear in such tables; in the studies checked, an unresolved V gene covers under half of the shortfall, and the cause of the remainder is unknown. Here the sample has some 250,000 clones; 75% to 90% occur a single time. The ten largest clones represent under 15% of the sample. Material: peripheral blood. The receptors stem from a woman aged 55-69 years with active or convalescent COVID-19.

The chain carries TRBV6-5 and TRBJ2-7; TRBD2 is a possible D gene (6 bases). CDR3 length: 15 amino acids. Germline V gives CDR1 MNHEY, CDR2 SVGAGI. Trimming stripped 8 bases from V and 3 bases from J, with 20 bases between. The CDR3 DNA follows: TGTGCCAGCCAGAACCCCGGGAGCATCCGCTACGAGCAGTACTTC. Its protein product is CASQNPGSIRYEQYF.

The count of this clone is one. This chain links TRBV3-1 (or the pseudogene TRBV3-2) with TRBJ1-2, with D hard to call. Germline assignment: CDR1 LGHDT and CDR2 YNNKEL (reference sequence). Trimming took off 2 bases at V and 1 base at J, with 17 bases between the two ends. The CDR3 contains 17 residues. The CDR3 coding sequence is TGTGCCAGCAGCCAATGGGCCTCTTTACCGATTAACTATGGCTACACCTTC. Residues: CASSQWASLPINYGYTF.

This clone has only one observation. J is TRBJ1-4 and V is TRBV28; D may be TRBD1 (6 bases). The CDR3 extends over 15 amino acids. Trimming left V 6 bases short and J 7 bases short, with 18 bases between. Per germline, CDR1 MDHEN and CDR2 SYDVKM. The CDR3 protein is CASSPAFWGREKLFF. The CDR3 nucleotides read TGTGCCAGCAGCCCAGCGTTTTGGGGGCGTGAAAAACTGTTTTTT. The variable domain in full, completed from reference TRBV28 and TRBJ1-4, reads DVKVTQSSRYLVKRTGEKVFLECVQDMDHENMFWYRQDPGLGLRLIYFSYDVKMKEKGDIPEGYSVSREKKERFSLILESASTNQTSMYLCASSPAFWGREKLFFGSGTQLSVL.

This chain uses TRBV27 with TRBJ2-2, with D tentatively TRBD2 (5 bases). The CDR3 extends over 14 amino acids. V lost 6 bases and J lost 0, with 8 bases in between. Germline V gives CDR1 MNHEY, CDR2 SMNVEV (reference sequence). The CDR3 region is CASRLEANTGELFF. Written as DNA, the CDR3 is TGTGCCAGCAGACTAGAGGCGAACACCGGGGAGCTGTTTTTT.

The chain carries TRBV30 and TRBJ1-2; possibly TRBD1 for D (5 bases). Germline CDR1 reads GTSNPN; CDR2 reads SVGIG (reference sequence). Trimming took off 0 bases at V and 7 bases at J, with 21 bases between the two ends. The CDR3 sequence is 16 residues long. The CDR3 here is CAWSVWRGPFQGGYTF. DNA of the CDR3: TGTGCCTGGAGTGTATGGAGGGGCCCCTTTCAGGGTGGCTACACCTTC.

The chain recombines TRBV2 with TRBJ2-1; 9 nucleotides match TRBD2. The germline CDR1 and CDR2 sequences are SNHLY and FYNNEI. The length of the CDR3 is 15 residues. J was trimmed by 4 bases and V by 1 base; bases with no gene match: 2. Here the CDR3 reads CASSEDSGGYNEQFF. DNA of the CDR3: TGTGCCAGCAGTGAAGATAGCGGGGGATACAATGAGCAGTTCTTC.

The chain combines TRBV5-4 with TRBJ1-1, with 9 bases fitting TRBD1. The junction had 5 bases not matched to a gene; V was cut back by 2 bases and J by 0 bases. This CDR3 region has 16 residues. CDR1 SGHNT and CDR2 YYREEE come from the germline V gene (reference sequence). The chain's CDR3 is CASSFGQGPLNTEAFF. The CDR3 bases are TGTGCCAGCAGCTTCGGACAGGGGCCGTTGAACACTGAAGCTTTCTTT.